This is a list of T cell receptor beta chains from one sample in a study of T cell repertoires in cytomegalovirus infection. These receptors have no known antigen. Via MiXCR, TCRdb re-called the reads, giving one row per CDR3 protein. In the table there are around 750,000 distinct CDR3 sequences, 30% to 35% of which are singletons. Sequenced here: cultured CD8+ T cells from PBMCs, sampled from culture after CMV antigen stimulation. The receptors derive from a human donor in good health (CMV status not recorded). Some clones in this sample may be carry-over from other donors' samples. CDR3s include the opening cysteine and the closing phenylalanine or tryptophan. A D gene is named only where the DNA matches it firmly. Clone size is stated in some rows and not others, as once, few, many or a class when expanded.

NA	many	TRBJ2-3	TRBV7-3	TGTGCCAGCAGCTTAACGGTGCGAAGCACAGATACGCAGTATTTT	CASSLTVRSTDTQYF
NA	NA	TRBJ1-2	TRBV5-1	TGCGCCAGCAGCTTAGGGTCGTGGGGCTACACCTTC	CASSLGSWGYTF
NA	few	TRBJ1-2	TRBV9	TGTGCCAGCAGCGTAGCGGGTCCTAACTATGGCTACACCTTC	CASSVAGPNYGYTF
TRBD2	many	TRBJ2-5	TRBV7-8	TGTGCCAGCAGCTCGCCCCCTGGCGGGGGGCTCCAAGAGACCCAGTACTTC	CASSSPPGGGLQETQYF
NA	many	TRBJ1-2	TRBV7-8	TGTGCCAGCAGCTCCGCCCCGACACCTAACTATGGCTACACCTTC	CASSSAPTPNYGYTF
NA	NA	TRBJ1-2	TRBV10-3	TGTGCCATCAGTGAGTTCACTCCCCAGGACTATGGCTACACCTTC	CAISEFTPQDYGYTF
TRBD1	few	TRBJ2-2	TRBV7-8	TGTGCCAGCAGCTTAGTTAGGACAGGGGTCACCGGGGAGCTGTTTTTT	CASSLVRTGVTGELFF
TRBD2	NA	TRBJ2-7	TRBV7-1	TGTGCCAGCAGAGGACTAGCGGACTCCTACGAGCAGTACTTC	CASRGLADSYEQYF
NA	NA	TRBJ2-5	TRBV13	TGTGCCAGCAGCCCACCCCACGAGACTAAAGAGACCCAGTACTTC	CASSPPHETKETQYF
TRBD2	few	TRBJ2-1	TRBV7-7	TGTGCTAGCAGCTTAATAGAAGCGGGGGGGCCTGATGAGCAGTTCTTC	CASSLIEAGGPDEQFF
NA	NA	TRBJ1-2	TRBV7-6	TGTGCCAGCAGCTTAAGTTGGGCCGGTGGCTACACCTTC	CASSLSWAGGYTF
TRBD1	NA	TRBJ2-1	TRBV19	TGTGCCAGTAGTTTACAGGGGGCGCTCCCCGGTTACAATGAGCAGTTCTTC	CASSLQGALPGYNEQFF
NA	NA	TRBJ2-2	TRBV29-1	TGCAGCGTAAGCGGTGACACCGGGGAGCTGTTTTTT	CSVSGDTGELFF
TRBD2	NA	TRBJ2-3	TRBV5-1	TGCGCCAGCAGCTTTCCGGGACTAGCGGGGGGAAACCCTAGCACAGATACGCAGTATTTT	CASSFPGLAGGNPSTDTQYF
TRBD1	few	TRBJ1-2	TRBV5-5	TGTGCCAGCAGCGTATCCGACCGGGACAGGGGTTTGTATGGCTACACCTTC	CASSVSDRDRGLYGYTF
TRBD1	few	TRBJ1-6	TRBV9	TGTGCCAGCAGCGTTCGGGACAGCTTAACGCCCCTCCACTTT	CASSVRDSLTPLHF
TRBD1	NA	TRBJ1-5	TRBV9	TGTGCCAGCAGCGCGACAGGGCTCCGGGAGCCCCAACATTTT	CASSATGLREPQHF
TRBD1	NA	TRBJ2-1	TRBV20-1	TGCAGTGCTTCGACAGGGGGGGTCGGATCCTACAATGAGCAGTTCTTC	CSASTGGVGSYNEQFF
TRBD1	NA	TRBJ1-2	TRBV7-9	TGTGCCAGCAGCCTAGGACAGGGCCAAGGGAGGGGCTACACCTTC	CASSLGQGQGRGYTF
TRBD1	few	TRBJ2-1	TRBV7-8	TGTGCCAGCAACCATGTACCGGGACAGGGGTACAATGAGCAGTTCTTC	CASNHVPGQGYNEQFF
NA	few	TRBJ1-5	TRBV6-1	TGTGCCAGCAGTCCGCAGAACAATCAGCCCCAGCATTTT	CASSPQNNQPQHF
TRBD2	NA	TRBJ2-1	TRBV20-1	TGCAGTGCTAGAGATACAATAGCGGGGGACAATGAGCAGTTCTTC	CSARDTIAGDNEQFF